These 2 T cell receptor beta chains share one sample of origin, sequenced in a study of blood T cell repertoires in COVID-19. Data came from immunoSEQ multiplex PCR; TCRdb stores just in-frame clones and leaves some out. This table holds about 160,000 clones, more than 75% found once. Sequenced material: PBMCs or T cells enriched from blood (not recorded which). The receptors were sampled from a woman aged 45-65 years who had recovered from COVID-19.

The chain recombines TRBV6-5 with TRBJ1-1; 8 bases fit TRBD1. The CDR3 spans 14 residues. Germline V gene data show CDR1 as MNHEY and CDR2 as SVGAGI. The V segment lost 7 bases and the J segment 4 bases; nucleotides outside the gene matches: 8. CDR3 residues: CASKGQGLSTEAFF. Written as DNA, the CDR3 is TGTGCCAGCAAAGGACAGGGTCTGAGCACTGAAGCTTTCTTT.

The sample holds a few counts of this clone. CDR3 DNA sequence: TGTGCCAGCTTCCCGGGACAGGGGGCATACGCTGAAGCTTTCTTT. Its protein is CASFPGQGAYAEAFF. The V call is TRBV19, the J call TRBJ1-1; 12 bases are a match to TRBD1. The CDR3 spans 15 residues. Germline V CDR1 and CDR2: LNHDA, SQIVND (reference sequence). V lost 9 bases, J lost 6 bases, and 11 bases stayed unmatched.